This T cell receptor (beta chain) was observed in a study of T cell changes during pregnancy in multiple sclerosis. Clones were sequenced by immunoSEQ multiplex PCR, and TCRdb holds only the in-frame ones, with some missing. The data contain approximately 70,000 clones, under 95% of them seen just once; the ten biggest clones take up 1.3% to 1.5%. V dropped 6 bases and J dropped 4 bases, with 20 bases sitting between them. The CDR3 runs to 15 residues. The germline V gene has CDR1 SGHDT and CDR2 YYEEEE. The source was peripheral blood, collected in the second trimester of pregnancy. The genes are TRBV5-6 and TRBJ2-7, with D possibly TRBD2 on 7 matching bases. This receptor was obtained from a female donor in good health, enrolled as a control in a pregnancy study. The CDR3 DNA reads TGTGCCAGCACCACTACATGGGGGGGCCGGTACGAGCAGTACTTC. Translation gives CASTTTWGGRYEQYF.